Listed below are T cell receptor beta chains from one sample, sequenced in a study of shared clonotypes between healthy human individuals. Profiled with immunoSEQ multiplex PCR; TCRdb holds only in-frame clones, not every one. The sample yields about 2.4 million clones, more than 80% seen once. The sequencing sample was made of naive CD4+ T cells sorted from blood. These receptor sequences come from a man between 18 and 35 years old in good health. CDR3s include the opening cysteine and the closing phenylalanine or tryptophan. The order of the fields is CDR3 DNA, CDR3 protein, J gene, V gene, D gene. The D gene is left open where the match is weak.

CDR3 DNA: TGTGCCAGCAGCTTAGGCAGGGGAGTTGGTGAAAAACTGTTTTTT
CDR3 protein: CASSLGRGVGEKLFF
J gene: TRBJ1-4
V gene: TRBV11-2
D gene: NA

CDR3 DNA: TGTGCTAGTGGGTGGGACAACTCCTACGAGCAGTACTTC
CDR3 protein: CASGWDNSYEQYF
J gene: TRBJ2-7
V gene: TRBV12-5
D gene: NA

CDR3 DNA: TGTGCCAGCTCGCGACCCAGCGGGAAGAGTGTAGATACGCAGTATTTT
CDR3 protein: CASSRPSGKSVDTQYF
J gene: TRBJ2-3
V gene: TRBV25-1
D gene: TRBD2

CDR3 DNA: TGTGCCACCAAGCCTAGCGGGGAGACCCAGTACTTC
CDR3 protein: CATKPSGETQYF
J gene: TRBJ2-5
V gene: TRBV19
D gene: TRBD2

CDR3 DNA: TGCGCCAGCAGCCACGGACGGGCAGCTAACTATGGCTACACCTTC
CDR3 protein: CASSHGRAANYGYTF
J gene: TRBJ1-2
V gene: TRBV4-1
D gene: NA

CDR3 DNA: TGCGCCAGCAGCCCTACCGGGACTAGCCGGTACGAGCAGTACTTC
CDR3 protein: CASSPTGTSRYEQYF
J gene: TRBJ2-7
V gene: TRBV5-1
D gene: TRBD2

CDR3 DNA: TGTGCCAGCAGCGCAGGCCTTTGGGGGCCGGACACTGAAGCTTTCTTT
CDR3 protein: CASSAGLWGPDTEAFF
J gene: TRBJ1-1
V gene: TRBV7-2
D gene: NA

CDR3 DNA: TGTGCCAGCAGTCCTACAGCCGCTCCGGGACCTGGAGGTGGCTACACCTTC
CDR3 protein: CASSPTAAPGPGGGYTF
J gene: TRBJ1-2
V gene: TRBV21-1
D gene: NA

CDR3 DNA: TGCGCCAGCAGCCAATCAACCCCAGGGAAGAACTATGGCTACACCTTC
CDR3 protein: CASSQSTPGKNYGYTF
J gene: TRBJ1-2
V gene: TRBV4-1
D gene: NA

CDR3 DNA: TGTGCCAGCAGTTATAACCAATTCGAGCAGTACTTC
CDR3 protein: CASSYNQFEQYF
J gene: TRBJ2-7
V gene: TRBV27
D gene: NA

CDR3 DNA: TGCGCCAGCAGCCAAGATAATATGGGGTGGCGGGGTTCCTACAATGAGCAGTTCTTC
CDR3 protein: CASSQDNMGWRGSYNEQFF
J gene: TRBJ2-1
V gene: TRBV4-1
D gene: NA